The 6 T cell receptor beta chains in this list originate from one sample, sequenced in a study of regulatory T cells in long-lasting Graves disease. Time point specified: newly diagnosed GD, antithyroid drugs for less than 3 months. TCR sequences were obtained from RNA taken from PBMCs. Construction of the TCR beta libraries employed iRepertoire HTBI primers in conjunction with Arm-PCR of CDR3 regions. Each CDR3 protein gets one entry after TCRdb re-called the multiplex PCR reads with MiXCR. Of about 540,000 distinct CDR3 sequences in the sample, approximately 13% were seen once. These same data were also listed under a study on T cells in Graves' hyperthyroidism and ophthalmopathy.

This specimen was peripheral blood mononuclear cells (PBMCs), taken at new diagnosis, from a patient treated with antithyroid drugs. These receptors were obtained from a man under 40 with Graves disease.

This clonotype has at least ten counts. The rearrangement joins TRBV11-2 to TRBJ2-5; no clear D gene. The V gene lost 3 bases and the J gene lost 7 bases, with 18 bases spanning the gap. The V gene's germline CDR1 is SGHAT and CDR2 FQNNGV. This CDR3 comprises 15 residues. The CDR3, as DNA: TGTGCCAGCAGCTTTCGTCAGGAGCCCCCGGGGACCCAGTACTTC. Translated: CASSFRQEPPGTQYF.

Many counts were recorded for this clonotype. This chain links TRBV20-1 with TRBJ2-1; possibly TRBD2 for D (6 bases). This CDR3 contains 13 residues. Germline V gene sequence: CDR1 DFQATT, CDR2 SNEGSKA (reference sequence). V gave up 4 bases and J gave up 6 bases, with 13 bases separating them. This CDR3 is CSATLWGGNEQFF. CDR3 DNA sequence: TGCAGTGCTACCCTATGGGGAGGCAATGAGCAGTTCTTC.

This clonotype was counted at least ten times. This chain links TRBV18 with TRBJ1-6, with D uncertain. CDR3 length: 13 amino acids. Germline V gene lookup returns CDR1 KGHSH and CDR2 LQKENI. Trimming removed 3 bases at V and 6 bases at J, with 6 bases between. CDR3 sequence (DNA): TGTGCCAGCTCACCTAACGCTAATTCACCCCTCCACTTT. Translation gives CASSPNANSPLHF.

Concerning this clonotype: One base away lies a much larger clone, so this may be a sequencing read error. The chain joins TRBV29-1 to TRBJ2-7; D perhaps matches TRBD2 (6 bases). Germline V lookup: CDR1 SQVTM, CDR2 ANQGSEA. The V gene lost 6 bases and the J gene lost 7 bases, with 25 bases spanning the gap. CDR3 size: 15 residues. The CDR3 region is CSVVLARSSYNEQYF. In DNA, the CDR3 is TGCAGCGTCGTCCTAGCGCGGAGCTCCTACAATGAGCAGTACTTC.

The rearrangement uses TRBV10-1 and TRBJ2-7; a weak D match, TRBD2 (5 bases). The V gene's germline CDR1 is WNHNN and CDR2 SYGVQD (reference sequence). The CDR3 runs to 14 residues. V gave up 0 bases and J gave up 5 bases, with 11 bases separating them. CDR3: CASSESGVRNEQYF. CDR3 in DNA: TGCGCCAGCAGTGAGTCCGGGGTCCGCAACGAGCAGTACTTC.

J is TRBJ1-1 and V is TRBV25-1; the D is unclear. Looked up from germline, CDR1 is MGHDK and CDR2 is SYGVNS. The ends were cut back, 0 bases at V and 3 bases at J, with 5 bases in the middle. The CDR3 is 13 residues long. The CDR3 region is CASSEYLHTEAFF. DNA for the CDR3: TGTGCCAGCAGTGAATACCTCCACACTGAAGCTTTCTTT.